Sequencing of this T cell receptor (beta chain) was carried out in a study of identical twins (dated by TCRdb to 2016 to 2017). Regarding the study in general: To test whether fetal clonotypes persist, the study used deep sequencing on TCR alpha and beta repertoires from monozygotic twins, unrelated adults of various ages, and cord blood. Replicate twin experiments were performed at different times using different library preparation protocols to rule out contamination.

Every donor was a healthy Caucasian. The twin cohort consisted of three pairs of female monozygotic twins, all aged 18 to 29 years. RNA for TCR libraries was isolated from peripheral blood mononuclear cells. The receptor library was made with 5' RACE. Instrument on record: Illumina HiSeq 2000. Template switching added a universal primer binding site, and the final cDNA carried a unique molecular identifier that allowed TCR cDNA molecules to be counted accurately. First-strand cDNA for TCR alpha and beta chains was synthesized from specific primers in the conserved constant-segment region. To control for contamination, each cDNA library was double barcoded with a SMART-Mk sample barcode plus Illumina barcodes. TruSeq adapter sequences, together with Illumina sample barcodes, were added in two successive PCR steps. Sequencing of the TCR alpha and beta cDNA libraries was done on the Illumina HiSeq platform using custom primers. As for the authors' bioinformatics: Unique molecular identifiers were extracted from raw reads with MiGEC, and CDR3 positions were determined with MiXCR. Recombination models were inferred per individual with the repgenHMM and IGoR tools using an EM algorithm. Shared clonotype analysis was performed with the tcR package in R, normalizing sharing by the product of cloneset sizes. Out-of-frame nonproductive sequences were analyzed to study raw recombination free of thymic and clonal selection effects. The public reads were reanalyzed by TCRdb: fastp trimming at Q25, MiXCR alignment, in-frame beta chains only. Entries are consolidated by CDR3 protein sequence, retaining the most common genes and DNA. Here the V and J calls rest on TCRdb's processing, not on the authors' analysis. This sample has roughly 700,000 distinct CDR3 sequences in its table, and around 8.6% of those were observed once. The ten largest clones represent approximately 0.96% of the sample.

This clonotype has ten or more counts. Its antigen is unknown. It has no much larger one-base neighbor in the sample; base qualities were not kept. The germline V gene (reference sequence) specifies DFQATT as CDR1 and SNEGSKA as CDR2. From the cysteine up to the phenylalanine, the CDR3 has a length of 14 residues. The CDR3 DNA has 42 bases and is translated from base 1. Here V drops 1 base and J drops 5 bases, and the junction holds 4 bases not matched to any gene. Results the study describes overall, beyond this receptor: Compared with coincidental sharing between unrelated individuals, out-of-frame TCR alpha sequences shared between twins showed an excess of sequences with low generation probability. A weaker excess of twin sharing was found in beta out-of-frame sequences because the signal-to-noise ratio was lowered by fewer shared sequences. Out-of-frame TCR alpha sharing in monozygotic twins was systematically underestimated by recombination models, whereas sharing between unrelated individuals was in agreement with the recombination models. Fewer insertions were carried by abundant cord blood beta clonotypes, a similar but weaker trend appeared in young adult naive repertoires, and no such trend appeared in memory repertoires. Zero-insertion analyses could be partly confounded by invariant T cells such as MAIT and iNKT, although diverse VJ usage argued against such confounding for most clonotypes. Because the same donors could not be followed over many years, the conclusions depended on cross-sectional statistical analysis.

These data were also reused for a study on yellow fever vaccine responses in identical twins. From the second report: The authors reported that the T cell response to vaccination in identical twins appeared partly convergent and partly personalized. The study precisely tracked vaccine-responding T cell clones in identical twins.

The sequence was obtained from a woman aged 18-29 years in good health. The chain employs TRBV20-1 and TRBJ2-1, with TRBD2 matching 8 junction bases. The specimen was PBMCs. The CDR3 has the sequence CSARAASGHNEQFF. The nucleotide sequence reads as follows: TGCAGTGCTAGAGCGGCTAGCGGGCACAATGAGCAGTTCTTC.